One and the same sample provided the 24 T cell receptor beta chains below, sequenced in a study of graft-versus-host responses after intestinal transplantation. Their specific antigens are unknown. Repertoires were generated with immunoSEQ multiplex PCR, while TCRdb's copy carries only in-frame clones and drops some. The data contain 38,000 or so clones, approximately 95% of them singletons. Material: unstimulated CD8+ T cells sorted from spleen or lymph node cells, obtained before transplant. Receptors were obtained from a human donor who was the organ donor for an intestinal transplant.

V is TRBV15 and J is TRBJ2-5; 15 bases map to TRBD2. The germline gives CDR1 LNHNV, CDR2 YYDKDF (reference sequence). Trimming removed 5 bases from V and 7 bases from J; junction bases left unmatched: 5. This CDR3 is built from 15 residues. CDR3 protein: CATSSSGLAGGTQYF. CDR3 in DNA: TGTGCCACCAGCTCCTCGGGACTAGCGGGAGGGACCCAGTACTTC.

This clone has only one observation. This rearrangement joins TRBV7-6 to TRBJ2-5, with 7 bases that match TRBD2. V dropped 8 bases and J dropped 5; count of bases not matched to a gene: 11. The CDR3 has 14 residues. Germline assignment: CDR1 SGHVS and CDR2 FNYEAQ. CDR3 sequence reads: CASGRTGGWETQYF. The CDR3, as DNA: TGTGCCAGCGGCAGAACGGGGGGTTGGGAGACCCAGTACTTC.

This sequence joins TRBV6-5 and TRBJ1-1; D is perhaps TRBD1 (6 bases). Trimming removed 7 bases from V and 6 bases from J, with 18 bases in between. The germline gives CDR1 MNHEY, CDR2 SVGAGI. This CDR3 is 14 amino acids long. Here the CDR3 reads CASTQQGMRAEAFF. CDR3 sequence (DNA): TGTGCCAGCACTCAACAGGGAATGAGGGCTGAAGCTTTCTTT.

The rearrangement joins TRBV27 to TRBJ2-1; perhaps D is TRBD1 or TRBD2 (5 bases each). The CDR3 spans 14 residues. V lost 2 bases to trimming and J lost 7 bases, with 12 bases between them. Germline values: CDR1 MNHEY, CDR2 SMNVEV (reference sequence). CDR3 sequence reads: CASSLLGVQNEQFF. The CDR3 bases are TGTGCCAGCAGTTTACTGGGGGTCCAAAATGAGCAGTTCTTC.

This clone was seen a single time. The junction does not match germline at one end; this may be a read error. The chain carries TRBV4-2 and TRBJ1-1; weak D call: TRBD1 (6 bases). CDR1 and CDR2 from the germline V gene are LGHNA and YNFKEQ. The CDR3 has 15 residues. CDR3 sequence reads: CVSSPHAGGPAEAFF. CDR3 sequence (DNA): TGTGTCAGCAGCCCACACGCCGGGGGGCCGGCTGAAGCTTTCTTT.

This clone was seen once. The genes are TRBV7-3 and TRBJ2-3, with 9 nucleotides matching TRBD2. This CDR3 has 16 amino acids. CDR1 and CDR2 (germline): SGHTA, FQGTGA. V trimming: 0 bases; J trimming: 2 bases; junction bases outside the gene matches: 3. CDR3 DNA sequence: TGTGCCAGCAGCTTAACCGCTAGCGGGGACACAGATACGCAGTATTTT. Residues: CASSLTASGDTDTQYF. The variable domain in full, completed from reference TRBV7-3 and TRBJ2-3, reads GAGVSQTPSNKVTEKGKYVELRCDPISGHTALYWYRQSLGQGPEFLIYFQGTGAADDSGLPNDRFFAVRPEGSVSTLKIQRTERGDSAVYLCASSLTASGDTDTQYFGPGTRLTVL.

The J gene is TRBJ2-3, the V gene TRBV6-5, with 7 nucleotides matching TRBD2. The CDR3 is 16 amino acids. Germline CDR1 and CDR2: MNHEY and SVGAGI. V was clipped by 0 bases and J by 5 bases; unmatched bases: 8. The CDR3 reads CASSYSRGEEQDTQYF. In nucleotides, the CDR3 is TGTGCCAGCAGTTACTCCCGGGGGGAGGAACAAGATACGCAGTATTTT.

The V and J genes are TRBV11-2 and TRBJ2-1; the match to TRBD2 covers 9 bases. V dropped 1 base and J dropped 6; count of bases not matched to a gene: 4. The germline CDR1 and CDR2 sequences are SGHAT and FQNNGV. The CDR3 loop spans 15 amino acids. The DNA for the CDR3 is TGTGCCAGCAGCTTAGTCGAGCGGGGGGTCAATGAGCAGTTCTTC. It translates to CASSLVERGVNEQFF.

This sequence joins TRBV5-1 and TRBJ2-1, with 9 bases fitting TRBD2. CDR1 and CDR2 from the germline V gene are SGHRS and YFSETQ. Unmatched junction bases numbered 5, after V lost 0 bases and J lost 7 bases. This CDR3 region has 15 residues. The CDR3 region is CASSLEGTSLNEQFF. The CDR3 region has the DNA TGCGCCAGCAGCTTGGAAGGGACTAGCTTAAATGAGCAGTTCTTC.

In its sample, this clone was seen once. The CDR3: CSGDFEQYF. CDR3 coding DNA: TGCAGCGGGGATTTCGAGCAGTACTTC. V gene TRBV29-1 combines with J gene TRBJ2-7; D call uncertain. The CDR3 contains 9 residues. Germline CDR1 SQVTM, CDR2 ANQGSEA. Trimming removed 7 bases from V and 6 bases from J, with 7 bases in between.

The V gene is TRBV29-1, the J gene TRBJ1-5; D is ambiguous. Germline CDR1 and CDR2: SQVTM and ANQGSEA. The CDR3 is 17 residues long. V was pared by 6 bases and J by 3 bases, with 24 bases between. CDR3 loop: CSVSPQVKGWHNQPQHF. The CDR3 DNA sequence: TGCAGCGTGTCCCCCCAGGTCAAAGGGTGGCACAATCAGCCCCAGCATTTT.

This clone is a singleton in its sample. The chain combines TRBV6-6 with TRBJ1-6, with unresolved D. The V gene's germline CDR1 is MNHNY and CDR2 SVGAGI (reference sequence). The CDR3 sequence is 13 residues long. The V and J ends lost 0 bases and 16 bases respectively, with 13 bases between them. CDR3: CASSYSQLGSLHF. In DNA, the CDR3 is TGTGCCAGCAGTTACTCCCAGCTGGGATCGCTCCACTTT.

The V gene is TRBV4-3, the J gene TRBJ2-3, with unresolved D. The J call is in doubt because the DNA end fits TRBJ1-5 better. CDR3 length equals 17 residues. Germline values: CDR1 LGHNA, CDR2 YSLEER. The CDR3 DNA reads TGCGCCAGCAGCCAAGAAGTCCACGGAGCCGCCGTACGCACGCAGCATTTT. Its protein product is CASSQEVHGAAVRTQHF.

The chain recombines TRBV6-5 with TRBJ2-2; 11 bases line up with TRBD2. Germline V gene lookup returns CDR1 MNHEY and CDR2 SVGAGI. Trimming at V came to 2 bases and at J to 3 bases, leaving 2 bases not matched to a gene. The CDR3 length is 16 residues. The DNA of the CDR3 is TGTGCCAGCAGTTACGGGACTAGCGGATACACCGGGGAGCTGTTTTTT. Its translation: CASSYGTSGYTGELFF.

The V gene is TRBV19, the J gene TRBJ2-1; 8 bases fit TRBD2. Trimming at V came to 3 bases and at J to 0 bases, leaving 4 bases not matched to a gene. CDR1 LNHDA and CDR2 SQIVND come from the germline V gene (reference sequence). This CDR3 has 16 residues. Here the CDR3 reads CASSIIAGNSYNEQFF. The CDR3 DNA reads as TGTGCCAGTAGTATTATAGCGGGGAACTCCTACAATGAGCAGTTCTTC.

The count of this clone is one. The genes are TRBV5-1 and TRBJ1-2; no clear D. V lost 5 bases and J lost 6, with 17 bases in between. Germline V gene data show CDR1 as SGHRS and CDR2 as YFSETQ. CDR3 length: 14 amino acids. The CDR3 region is CASSIVSERDGYTF. CDR3 nucleotide sequence: TGCGCCAGCAGTATTGTGTCCGAGAGGGATGGCTACACCTTC.

The chain uses TRBV4-3 and TRBJ2-3; TRBD2 aligns across 12 bases. The V gene end was trimmed by 0 bases and the J gene end by 5 bases; junction bases not matched to a gene: 6. This CDR3 has 17 amino acids. CDR1 LGHNA and CDR2 YSLEER come from the germline V gene. This CDR3 is CASSQDPSGGAVDTQYF. Written as DNA, the CDR3 is TGCGCCAGCAGCCAAGATCCTAGCGGGGGGGCAGTAGATACGCAGTATTTT.

CDR3 region: CAWSVSRAFNQPQHF. DNA of the CDR3: TGTGCCTGGAGTGTGTCCAGGGCATTCAATCAGCCCCAGCATTTT. The chain recombines TRBV30 with TRBJ1-5; TRBD1 might be the D (5 bases). Looked up from germline, CDR1 is GTSNPN and CDR2 is SVGIG (reference sequence). The CDR3 covers 15 residues. Trimming pared 0 bases from V and 3 bases from J, leaving 12 bases between.

V gene TRBV4-3 combines with J gene TRBJ2-2; 9 nucleotides match TRBD2. The CDR3 totals 16 residues. V was clipped by 5 bases and J by 0 bases; unmatched bases: 4. CDR1 and CDR2 (germline): LGHNA, YSLEER. The CDR3, as DNA: TGCGCCAGCAGCGACGGGACTAGCCCGAACACCGGGGAGCTGTTTTTT. Translated: CASSDGTSPNTGELFF.

The chain uses TRBV7-6 and TRBJ2-7; TRBD1 matches 9 bases. CDR1 SGHVS and CDR2 FNYEAQ come from the germline V gene. This CDR3 is built from 14 residues. With V trimmed by 3 bases and J by 0 bases, 0 bases remained unmatched. CDR3 bases: TGTGCCAGCAGCTTGACAGGGGGCTCCTACGAGCAGTACTTC. Translating gives CASSLTGGSYEQYF.

This sequence joins TRBV5-4 and TRBJ2-7, with 8 bases that match TRBD2. Germline lookup yields CDR1 SGHNT and CDR2 YYREEE (reference sequence). The CDR3 runs to 15 residues. The ends lost 2 bases at V and 0 bases at J; junction bases unmatched: 4. CDR3 residues: CASSLQRGLSYEQYF. In DNA, the CDR3 is TGTGCCAGCAGCTTACAGCGGGGGCTCTCCTACGAGCAGTACTTC.

V and J are TRBV6-1 and TRBJ2-5; 11 bases match TRBD2. V trimming: 1 base; J trimming: 5 bases; junction bases outside the gene matches: 6. Germline V lookup: CDR1 MNHNS, CDR2 SASEGT. This CDR3 region has 16 residues. The CDR3 spells CASSEGLAGTGETQYF. The CDR3, as DNA: TGTGCCAGCAGTGAAGGACTAGCGGGGACGGGTGAGACCCAGTACTTC.

CDR3 loop: CASTPEPQHF. In DNA form, the CDR3 reads TGTGCCAGCACCCCGGAGCCCCAGCATTTT. This chain links TRBV11-3 with TRBJ1-5; D is unresolved. Trimming left V 7 bases short and J 8 bases short, with 6 bases between. The germline V gene encodes CDR1 SGHNT and CDR2 YENEEA. The CDR3 runs 10 residues.

The chain couples TRBV4-1 to TRBJ2-5, with 8 nucleotides matching TRBD1. Germline CDR1 and CDR2: MGHRA and YSYEKL. The CDR3 consists of 13 residues. J gave up 5 bases and V 6 bases, and 5 bases lay outside the gene matches. The CDR3: CASSKTGGETQYF. The DNA of the CDR3 is TGCGCCAGCAGTAAAACAGGGGGGGAGACCCAGTACTTC.